This is a list of T cell receptor beta chains from one sample in a study of T cell repertoires in cytomegalovirus infection. For these TCRs, the target antigens are not known. TCRdb itself ran the reads through MiXCR, one entry per CDR3 protein. The sample has approximately 110,000 distinct CDR3 sequences, around 31% seen once. Sequenced here: CD8+ T cells from cultured PBMCs, sampled from culture after CMV antigen stimulation. The receptors originated from a human donor in good health (CMV status not recorded). Some clones in this sample may be carry-over from other donors' samples. Each CDR3 is given with its conserved first and last residue. A D gene is named only where the DNA matches it firmly.

j_gene: TRBJ2-7; d_gene: .; v_gene: TRBV4-1; len: 14; CDR3aa: CASSQNRNSYEQYF
j_gene: TRBJ1-5; d_gene: .; v_gene: TRBV6-6; len: 15; CDR3aa: CASSYFGGGNQPQHF
j_gene: TRBJ1-6; d_gene: .; v_gene: TRBV6-1; len: 14; CDR3aa: CATPSPGYNSPLHF
j_gene: TRBJ2-1; d_gene: TRBD1; v_gene: TRBV28; len: 13; CDR3aa: CASMETGTDEQFF
j_gene: TRBJ2-7; d_gene: .; v_gene: TRBV28; len: 15; CDR3aa: CASSYSGDSSYEQYF
j_gene: TRBJ2-3; d_gene: .; v_gene: TRBV2; len: 16; CDR3aa: CASSEAGGPTTDTQYF
j_gene: TRBJ2-1; d_gene: .; v_gene: TRBV20-1; len: 13; CDR3aa: CSARLSGPREQFF
j_gene: TRBJ1-3; d_gene: .; v_gene: TRBV7-9; len: 17; CDR3aa: CASSFLMGGAVGNTIYF
j_gene: TRBJ2-1; d_gene: TRBD2; v_gene: TRBV10-3; len: 16; CDR3aa: CAISGGAGGLQNEQFF
j_gene: TRBJ2-1; d_gene: TRBD1; v_gene: TRBV28; len: 11; CDR3aa: CATTGGNEQFF
j_gene: TRBJ1-2; d_gene: TRBD1; v_gene: TRBV6-5; len: 14; CDR3aa: CASRYYRDSRGYTF
j_gene: TRBJ1-1; d_gene: .; v_gene: TRBV7-8; len: 15; CDR3aa: CASSPRGGGPTEAFF
j_gene: TRBJ2-1; d_gene: TRBD1; v_gene: TRBV29-1; len: 11; CDR3aa: CSFTGANEQFF
j_gene: TRBJ2-7; d_gene: .; v_gene: TRBV5-4; len: 11; CDR3aa: CASSFSNEQYF
j_gene: TRBJ1-2; d_gene: .; v_gene: TRBV12-3/TRBV12-4; len: 17; CDR3aa: CASSFRLTNRANYGYTF
j_gene: TRBJ2-3; d_gene: .; v_gene: TRBV20-1; len: 14; CDR3aa: CSPAWDEAGDTQYF
j_gene: TRBJ2-3; d_gene: .; v_gene: TRBV29-1; len: 15; CDR3aa: CSVSGLGAPTDTQYF
j_gene: TRBJ1-5; d_gene: TRBD1; v_gene: TRBV19; len: 14; CDR3aa: CASSMGQNNQPQHF
j_gene: TRBJ2-1; d_gene: TRBD1; v_gene: TRBV25-1; len: 13; CDR3aa: CASRQGNYNEQFF
j_gene: TRBJ1-2; d_gene: .; v_gene: TRBV13; len: 15; CDR3aa: CASSLQGSANYGYTF
j_gene: TRBJ2-5; d_gene: .; v_gene: TRBV3-1; len: 13; CDR3aa: CASSQSDQETQYF
j_gene: TRBJ2-2; d_gene: .; v_gene: TRBV20-1; len: 11; CDR3aa: CSVPQGWELFF
j_gene: TRBJ2-3; d_gene: TRBD2; v_gene: TRBV27; len: 15; CDR3aa: CASSLVLAVTDTQYF
j_gene: TRBJ2-3; d_gene: .; v_gene: TRBV7-9; len: 13; CDR3aa: CASSWDGTDTQYF
j_gene: TRBJ1-3; d_gene: .; v_gene: TRBV29-1; len: 13; CDR3aa: CSVTRPPGNTIYF
j_gene: TRBJ2-5; d_gene: TRBD2; v_gene: TRBV12-3/TRBV12-4; len: 14; CDR3aa: CASTHSAPGEGQYF
j_gene: TRBJ2-5; d_gene: TRBD1; v_gene: TRBV27; len: 14; CDR3aa: CASSVGQDQETQYF
j_gene: TRBJ1-2; d_gene: TRBD1; v_gene: TRBV7-2; len: 16; CDR3aa: CASSEDRGSAFYGYTF
j_gene: TRBJ2-1; d_gene: .; v_gene: TRBV11-2; len: 17; CDR3aa: CASSLAPVSSSYNEQFF
j_gene: TRBJ1-5; d_gene: .; v_gene: TRBV7-8; len: 15; CDR3aa: CASSLAQTLNQPQHF
j_gene: TRBJ1-4; d_gene: .; v_gene: TRBV7-6; len: 15; CDR3aa: CASSLYGVRNEKLFF
j_gene: TRBJ1-2; d_gene: .; v_gene: TRBV5-1; len: 14; CDR3aa: CASSPTYPGYGYTF
j_gene: TRBJ2-5; d_gene: TRBD1; v_gene: TRBV28; len: 14; CDR3aa: CASSFQGAVETQYF
j_gene: TRBJ2-5; d_gene: .; v_gene: TRBV7-8; len: 15; CDR3aa: CASSFSRRFGETQYF
j_gene: TRBJ2-3; d_gene: TRBD1; v_gene: TRBV5-6; len: 14; CDR3aa: CASSWGQITDTQYF
j_gene: TRBJ1-5; d_gene: TRBD1; v_gene: TRBV5-6; len: 18; CDR3aa: CASSSGQGRVGGNQPQHF
j_gene: TRBJ1-1; d_gene: TRBD1; v_gene: TRBV13; len: 16; CDR3aa: CASSVDRGPMNTEAFF
j_gene: TRBJ2-3; d_gene: .; v_gene: TRBV25-1; len: 15; CDR3aa: CASGPSGTSTDTQYF
j_gene: TRBJ2-3; d_gene: TRBD2; v_gene: TRBV20-1; len: 16; CDR3aa: CSATSGTSFSPDTQYF
j_gene: TRBJ2-7; d_gene: TRBD1; v_gene: TRBV2; len: 14; CDR3aa: CASSERDRGQEQYF